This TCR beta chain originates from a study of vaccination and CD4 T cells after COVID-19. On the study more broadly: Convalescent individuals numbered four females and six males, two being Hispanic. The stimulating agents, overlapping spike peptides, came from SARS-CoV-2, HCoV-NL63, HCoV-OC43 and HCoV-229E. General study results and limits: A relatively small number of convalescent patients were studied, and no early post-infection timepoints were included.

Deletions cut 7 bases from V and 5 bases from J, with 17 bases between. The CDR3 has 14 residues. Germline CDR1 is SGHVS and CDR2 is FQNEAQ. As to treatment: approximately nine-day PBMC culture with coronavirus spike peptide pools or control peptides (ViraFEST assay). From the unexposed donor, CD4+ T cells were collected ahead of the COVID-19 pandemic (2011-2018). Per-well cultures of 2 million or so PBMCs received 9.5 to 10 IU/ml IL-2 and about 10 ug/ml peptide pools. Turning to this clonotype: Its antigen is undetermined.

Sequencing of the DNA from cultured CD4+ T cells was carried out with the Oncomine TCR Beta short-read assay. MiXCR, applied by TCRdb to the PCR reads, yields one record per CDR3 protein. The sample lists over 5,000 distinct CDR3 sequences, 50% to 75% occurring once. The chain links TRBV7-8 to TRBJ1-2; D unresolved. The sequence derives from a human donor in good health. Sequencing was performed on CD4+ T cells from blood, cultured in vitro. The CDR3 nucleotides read TGTGCCAGCACCAAAAGCAGCCTCGGGTATGGCTACACCTTC. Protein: CASTKSSLGYGYTF. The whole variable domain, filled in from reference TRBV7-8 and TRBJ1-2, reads GAGVSQSPRYKVAKRGQDVALRCDPISGHVSLFWYQQALGQGPEFLTYFQNEAQLDKSGLPSDRFFAERPEGSVSTLKIQRTQQEDSAVYLCASTKSSLGYGYTFGSGTRLTVV.